These 9 T cell receptor beta chains came from one sample sequenced in a study of shared clonotypes between healthy human individuals. CD45RO-negative cells were positively selected for CCR7, leaving out terminally differentiated effector memory CD45RA+ cells. Using immunoSEQ multiplex PCR, the repertoire was profiled, and TCRdb retains in-frame clones only, with some absent. The sample has some 2,000,000 clones; roughly 95% are singletons. The sequenced sample was naive CD8+ T cells sorted from blood. The receptors derive from a man aged 18 to 30 in good health.

As DNA, the CDR3 is TGCGCCAGCAGCCAAACTCCGGGACAGGGGACATCAAACATTCAGTACTTC. Amino acids: CASSQTPGQGTSNIQYF. J is TRBJ2-4 and V is TRBV4-1; 10 bases match TRBD1. The trim removed 2 bases at V and 6 bases at J, leaving 10 bases unmatched. CDR1 MGHRA and CDR2 YSYEKL come from the germline V gene. This CDR3 is built from 17 residues.

The V call is TRBV27, the J call TRBJ1-2; D possibly corresponds to TRBD1 (6 bases). Germline V gene data show CDR1 as MNHEY and CDR2 as SMNVEV (reference sequence). The V end lost 8 bases, the J end lost 4 bases, and 17 bases lay between the germline ends. The CDR3 totals 14 residues. The CDR3 sequence is CASWDPQGIYGYTF. As DNA, the CDR3 is TGTGCCAGCTGGGACCCCCAGGGGATCTATGGCTACACCTTC.

The V gene is TRBV7-9, the J gene TRBJ1-4; 8 bases line up with TRBD1. V was clipped by 5 bases and J by 6 bases; unmatched bases: 8. The germline V gene has CDR1 SEHNR and CDR2 FQNEAQ (reference sequence). This CDR3 region has 15 residues. The CDR3 sequence is CASSERQGWDEKLFF. CDR3 in DNA: TGTGCCAGCAGCGAAAGACAGGGGTGGGATGAAAAACTGTTTTTT. Full variable domain (rest looked up from reference TRBV7-9 and TRBJ1-4): DTGVSQNPRHKITKRGQNVTFRCDPISEHNRLYWYRQTLGQGPEFLTYFQNEAQLEKSRLLSDRFSAERPKGSFSTLEIQRTEQGDSAMYLCASSERQGWDEKLFFGSGTQLSVL.

This clone was counted only a few times. Mismatch with germline at one junction end may stem from a read error. V and J are TRBV6-5 and TRBJ2-5; 10 bases line up with TRBD2. Germline values: CDR1 MNHEY, CDR2 SVGAGI. The CDR3 spans 13 residues. For the CDR3, the DNA is TGTGCCAGCAGTAATTTGCCGGGACTAGCGACCAACTTC. Protein product: CASSNLPGLATNF.

The chain carries TRBV6-6 and TRBJ2-2; the match to TRBD1 covers 8 bases. Germline-derived CDR1 and CDR2 are MNHNY and SVGAGI (reference sequence). This CDR3 is built from 14 residues. V trimming: 6 bases; J trimming: 5 bases; junction bases outside the gene matches: 5. In DNA form, the CDR3 reads TGTGCCAGCAGGGAGACAGGGGAAACCGGGGAGCTGTTTTTT. Residues: CASRETGETGELFF.

This chain joins TRBV13 and TRBJ2-3; 13 nucleotides line up with TRBD2. The CDR3 loop spans 17 amino acids. Germline trimming cut 5 bases from V and 6 bases from J; bases unmatched to any gene: 11. Germline V gives CDR1 PRHDT, CDR2 FYEKMQ (reference sequence). This CDR3 is CASSESGTSGTRDTQYF. The CDR3 coding sequence is TGTGCCAGCAGCGAATCCGGGACTAGCGGGACACGTGATACGCAGTATTTT.

The chain carries TRBV5-1 and TRBJ2-3; 7 positions match TRBD1. V gave up 4 bases and J gave up 0 bases; unmatched junction bases: 5. CDR3 length: 15 amino acids. Germline V gene sequence: CDR1 SGHRS, CDR2 YFSETQ. CDR3 loop: CASSTRQGSTDTQYF. The DNA for the CDR3 is TGCGCCAGCAGCACTCGACAGGGCAGCACAGATACGCAGTATTTT.

A remark on this clone: Other nucleotide sequences in the sample specify the same CDR3. The rearrangement links TRBV9 to TRBJ1-2; D is possibly TRBD1 (6 bases). The CDR3 covers 15 residues. In germline, CDR1 is SGDLS, CDR2 YYNGEE. V lost 0 bases and J lost 1, with 10 bases in between. This CDR3 is CASSVASDSNYGYTF. Here the CDR3 DNA reads TGTGCCAGCAGCGTAGCATCGGACAGTAACTATGGCTACACCTTC.

The CDR3, as DNA: TGTGCCAGCAGTTTAGCCCCATCTTTAAGTGAGCAGTTCTTC. Its protein is CASSLAPSLSEQFF. The rearrangement joins TRBV27 to TRBJ2-1; no reliable D call. Trimming left V 2 bases short and J 9 bases short, with 14 bases between. From germline, CDR1 is MNHEY and CDR2 SMNVEV (reference sequence). The CDR3 covers 14 residues.